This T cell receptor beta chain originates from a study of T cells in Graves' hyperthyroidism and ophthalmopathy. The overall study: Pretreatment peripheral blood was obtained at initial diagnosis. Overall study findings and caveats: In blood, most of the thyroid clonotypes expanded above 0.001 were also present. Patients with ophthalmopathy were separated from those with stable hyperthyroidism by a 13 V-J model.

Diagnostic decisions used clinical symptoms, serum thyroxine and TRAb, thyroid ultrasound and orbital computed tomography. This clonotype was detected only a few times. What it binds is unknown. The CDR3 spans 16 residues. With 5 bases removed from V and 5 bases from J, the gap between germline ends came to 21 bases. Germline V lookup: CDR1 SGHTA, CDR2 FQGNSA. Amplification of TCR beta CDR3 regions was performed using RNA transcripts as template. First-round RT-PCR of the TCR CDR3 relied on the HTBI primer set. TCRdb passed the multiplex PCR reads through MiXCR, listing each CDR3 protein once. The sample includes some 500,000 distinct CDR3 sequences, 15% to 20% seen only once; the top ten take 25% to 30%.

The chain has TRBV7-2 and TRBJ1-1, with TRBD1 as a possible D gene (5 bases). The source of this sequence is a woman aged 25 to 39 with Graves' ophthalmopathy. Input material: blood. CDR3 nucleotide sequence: TGTGCCAGCAGCCCTCCCCCGGGCCAGGGCCGAACTGAAGCTTTCTTT. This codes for CASSPPPGQGRTEAFF.